The rows below give T cell receptor beta chains drawn from one sample of a study of T cell responses to AZD1222 COVID-19 vaccine. The data were produced by immunoSEQ multiplex PCR, yet TCRdb's version contains in-frame clones alone and is incomplete. The profile covers over 100,000 clones, with about nine tenths appearing a single time and roughly 6.9% taken by the ten largest. Source: peripheral blood, taken on day 0 of AZD1222 vaccination. The receptor source for this set is an adult in good health. Each CDR3 is given with its conserved first and last residue. D genes are given only for firm matches. Expanded clones are given a class, and other clones once, few, many or no size at all.

V gene: TRBV5-5
J gene: TRBJ1-6
D gene: -
clone size: -
CDR3 protein: CASSLATDWNSPLHF
CDR3 DNA: TGTGCCAGCAGCTTGGCTACGGATTGGAATTCACCCCTCCACTTT

V gene: TRBV6-5
J gene: TRBJ2-2
D gene: -
clone size: -
CDR3 protein: CASSYRAGELFF
CDR3 DNA: TGTGCCAGCAGTTACAGGGCCGGGGAGCTGTTTTTT

V gene: TRBV6-5
J gene: TRBJ2-1
D gene: TRBD2
clone size: -
CDR3 protein: CASNAAGGIYNEQFF
CDR3 DNA: TGTGCCAGCAATGCTGCGGGGGGGATATACAATGAGCAGTTCTTC

V gene: TRBV18
J gene: TRBJ2-2
D gene: -
clone size: -
CDR3 protein: CASRFQGLNTGELFF
CDR3 DNA: TGTGCCAGCCGATTCCAGGGATTGAACACCGGGGAGCTGTTTTTT

V gene: TRBV29-1
J gene: TRBJ2-7
D gene: TRBD2
clone size: -
CDR3 protein: CSVEKGTSGNYEQYF
CDR3 DNA: TGCAGCGTTGAGAAAGGGACTAGCGGGAACTACGAGCAGTACTTC

V gene: TRBV10-3
J gene: TRBJ2-5
D gene: -
clone size: -
CDR3 protein: CAISESSETQYF
CDR3 DNA: TGTGCCATCAGTGAGTCATCGGAGACCCAGTACTTC

V gene: TRBV5-4
J gene: TRBJ1-4
D gene: TRBD1
clone size: -
CDR3 protein: CASSAGDEGAEKLFF
CDR3 DNA: TGTGCCAGCAGCGCCGGAGATGAGGGGGCTGAAAAACTGTTTTTT

V gene: TRBV7-7
J gene: TRBJ2-7
D gene: TRBD2
clone size: -
CDR3 protein: CASSPASGGSYEQYF
CDR3 DNA: TGTGCTAGCAGCCCAGCTAGCGGGGGGTCCTACGAGCAGTACTTC

V gene: TRBV18
J gene: TRBJ1-5
D gene: TRBD1
clone size: -
CDR3 protein: CASSPNDRDGQPQHF
CDR3 DNA: TGTGCCAGCTCACCGAATGACAGGGATGGTCAGCCCCAGCATTTT

V gene: TRBV13
J gene: TRBJ1-2
D gene: TRBD1
clone size: -
CDR3 protein: CASSGQGADGYTF
CDR3 DNA: TGTGCCAGCAGCGGGCAGGGGGCCGATGGCTACACCTTC

V gene: TRBV30
J gene: TRBJ2-1
D gene: -
clone size: -
CDR3 protein: CAWSATSPDNEQFF
CDR3 DNA: TGTGCCTGGAGTGCCACCTCCCCCGACAATGAGCAGTTCTTC

V gene: TRBV5-4
J gene: TRBJ1-2
D gene: -
clone size: -
CDR3 protein: CASSAPGTAYGYTF
CDR3 DNA: TGTGCCAGCAGCGCCCCCGGGACGGCCTATGGCTACACCTTC

V gene: TRBV11-2
J gene: TRBJ1-1
D gene: -
clone size: -
CDR3 protein: CASSLLTGTEAFF
CDR3 DNA: TGTGCCAGCAGCTTACTCACAGGCACTGAAGCTTTCTTT

V gene: TRBV30
J gene: TRBJ1-1
D gene: -
clone size: -
CDR3 protein: CAWSYFQNTEAFF
CDR3 DNA: TGTGCCTGGAGTTACTTCCAGAACACTGAAGCTTTCTTT

V gene: TRBV10-1
J gene: TRBJ2-7
D gene: TRBD2
clone size: once
CDR3 protein: CASSESPAGEREQYF
CDR3 DNA: TGCGCCAGCAGTGAATCCCCAGCGGGAGAACGCGAGCAGTACTTC

V gene: TRBV5-1
J gene: TRBJ2-3
D gene: TRBD1
clone size: once
CDR3 protein: CASSLRGTGEDTQYF
CDR3 DNA: TGCGCCAGCAGCCTAAGGGGTACAGGGGAGGATACGCAGTATTTT

V gene: TRBV6-2/TRBV6-3
J gene: TRBJ2-7
D gene: -
clone size: -
CDR3 protein: CASSYSLKAGLSYEQYF
CDR3 DNA: TGTGCCAGCAGTTACTCCTTAAAAGCGGGTCTCTCCTACGAGCAGTACTTC

V gene: TRBV7-3
J gene: TRBJ1-1
D gene: -
clone size: -
CDR3 protein: CASSLVQGGNTEAFF
CDR3 DNA: TGTGCCAGCAGCTTAGTTCAGGGAGGAAACACTGAAGCTTTCTTT

V gene: TRBV28
J gene: TRBJ1-2
D gene: TRBD1
clone size: -
CDR3 protein: CASSRLTGPGYTF
CDR3 DNA: TGTGCCAGCAGTCGACTGACAGGGCCTGGCTACACCTTC

V gene: TRBV6-5
J gene: TRBJ2-7
D gene: -
clone size: -
CDR3 protein: CASNRDSTYEQYF
CDR3 DNA: TGTGCCAGCAATCGAGACAGCACCTACGAGCAGTACTTC

V gene: TRBV4-2
J gene: TRBJ1-4
D gene: -
clone size: -
CDR3 protein: CASSPLGASEKLFF
CDR3 DNA: TGTGCCAGCAGCCCCTTGGGGGCAAGTGAAAAACTGTTTTTT

V gene: TRBV18
J gene: TRBJ2-7
D gene: -
clone size: -
CDR3 protein: CASSPGTENYEQYF
CDR3 DNA: TGTGCCAGCTCACCCGGGACGGAAAATTACGAGCAGTACTTC

V gene: TRBV5-1
J gene: TRBJ2-7
D gene: TRBD2
clone size: -
CDR3 protein: CASSLGLAGEAGAYEQYF
CDR3 DNA: TGCGCCAGCAGCTTGGGGCTAGCGGGAGAAGCAGGGGCCTACGAGCAGTACTTC

V gene: TRBV19
J gene: TRBJ1-2
D gene: TRBD1
clone size: few
CDR3 protein: CASSTPGTGYGYTF
CDR3 DNA: TGTGCCAGTAGTACCCCCGGGACAGGGTACGGCTACACCTTC

V gene: TRBV7-2
J gene: TRBJ1-1
D gene: -
clone size: -
CDR3 protein: CASSRGGGTEAFF
CDR3 DNA: TGTGCCAGCAGCCGGGGCGGGGGCACTGAAGCTTTCTTT

V gene: TRBV6-1
J gene: TRBJ2-7
D gene: -
clone size: -
CDR3 protein: CASSEPSRDTYYEQYF
CDR3 DNA: TGTGCCAGCAGTGAACCTAGCCGGGACACCTACTACGAGCAGTACTTC

V gene: TRBV18
J gene: TRBJ2-3
D gene: TRBD1
clone size: -
CDR3 protein: CASSPFEGAASDTQYF
CDR3 DNA: TGTGCCAGCTCACCGTTCGAGGGGGCAGCCTCAGATACGCAGTATTTT

V gene: TRBV5-4
J gene: TRBJ1-1
D gene: -
clone size: -
CDR3 protein: CASNSGNLNTEAFF
CDR3 DNA: TGTGCCAGCAACTCGGGGAATTTGAACACTGAAGCTTTCTTT

V gene: TRBV6-6
J gene: TRBJ1-3
D gene: -
clone size: -
CDR3 protein: CASSPWTASGNTIYF
CDR3 DNA: TGTGCCAGCAGTCCTTGGACAGCCTCTGGAAACACCATATATTTT

V gene: TRBV24-1
J gene: TRBJ2-3
D gene: -
clone size: -
CDR3 protein: CATSAGQGTDTQYF
CDR3 DNA: TGTGCCACCAGTGCCGGGCAGGGGACAGATACGCAGTATTTT

V gene: TRBV5-5
J gene: TRBJ2-5
D gene: TRBD2
clone size: -
CDR3 protein: CASSPAGGGPKETQYF
CDR3 DNA: TGTGCCAGCAGCCCAGCGGGCGGGGGGCCGAAAGAGACCCAGTACTTC

V gene: TRBV13
J gene: TRBJ1-3
D gene: -
clone size: -
CDR3 protein: CASSPREGLSGNTIYF
CDR3 DNA: TGTGCCAGCAGCCCCCGTGAGGGACTCTCTGGAAACACCATATATTTT

V gene: TRBV3-1/TRBV3-2
J gene: TRBJ1-5
D gene: -
clone size: -
CDR3 protein: CASSQVGGGNQPQHF
CDR3 DNA: TGTGCCAGCAGCCAAGTGGGGGGTGGCAATCAGCCCCAGCATTTT

V gene: TRBV19
J gene: TRBJ1-3
D gene: -
clone size: -
CDR3 protein: CASSTYSGLRDTIYF
CDR3 DNA: TGTGCCAGTAGTACTTACTCGGGCCTTCGGGACACCATATATTTT

V gene: TRBV5-1
J gene: TRBJ2-5
D gene: -
clone size: -
CDR3 protein: CASSPPSRRETQYF
CDR3 DNA: TGCGCCAGCAGCCCCCCTAGCAGGCGAGAGACCCAGTACTTC

V gene: TRBV12-5
J gene: TRBJ1-5
D gene: -
clone size: -
CDR3 protein: CASGSDGALQPQHF
CDR3 DNA: TGTGCTAGTGGTTCGGACGGGGCGCTCCAGCCCCAGCATTTT

V gene: TRBV5-5
J gene: TRBJ2-1
D gene: TRBD2
clone size: -
CDR3 protein: CASSLMLGGRMRNEQFF
CDR3 DNA: TGTGCCAGCAGCTTGATGCTTGGCGGGAGGATGAGGAATGAGCAGTTCTTC

V gene: TRBV27
J gene: TRBJ1-3
D gene: -
clone size: -
CDR3 protein: CASSPSLLAGNTIYF
CDR3 DNA: TGTGCCAGCAGTCCGTCTTTGCTAGCTGGAAACACCATATATTTT

V gene: TRBV3-1/TRBV3-2
J gene: TRBJ1-1
D gene: -
clone size: once
CDR3 protein: CASSQSGAEAFF
CDR3 DNA: TGTGCCAGCAGCCAAAGTGGGGCTGAAGCTTTCTTT

V gene: TRBV18
J gene: TRBJ2-3
D gene: -
clone size: -
CDR3 protein: CASSPPTGTDTQYF
CDR3 DNA: TGTGCCAGCTCACCACCGACCGGCACAGATACGCAGTATTTT

V gene: TRBV2
J gene: TRBJ2-5
D gene: -
clone size: once
CDR3 protein: CASREQGLDRETQYF
CDR3 DNA: TGTGCCAGCAGGGAACAGGGACTCGACCGAGAGACCCAGTACTTC

V gene: TRBV3-1/TRBV3-2
J gene: TRBJ2-5
D gene: -
clone size: -
CDR3 protein: CASSLLGGALKETQYF
CDR3 DNA: TGTGCCAGCAGCCTACTAGGGGGGGCCCTGAAAGAGACCCAGTACTTC

V gene: TRBV19
J gene: TRBJ1-1
D gene: -
clone size: -
CDR3 protein: CASSRSRVTEAFF
CDR3 DNA: TGTGCCAGTAGTAGGAGCAGGGTCACTGAAGCTTTCTTT

V gene: TRBV24-1
J gene: TRBJ2-2
D gene: TRBD1
clone size: -
CDR3 protein: CATSDPGTGGTGELFF
CDR3 DNA: TGTGCCACCAGTGATCCCGGGACAGGGGGAACCGGGGAGCTGTTTTTT

V gene: TRBV14
J gene: TRBJ2-7
D gene: -
clone size: -
CDR3 protein: CASRSAVDYGEQYF
CDR3 DNA: TGTGCCAGCCGAAGCGCAGTAGACTACGGCGAGCAGTACTTC